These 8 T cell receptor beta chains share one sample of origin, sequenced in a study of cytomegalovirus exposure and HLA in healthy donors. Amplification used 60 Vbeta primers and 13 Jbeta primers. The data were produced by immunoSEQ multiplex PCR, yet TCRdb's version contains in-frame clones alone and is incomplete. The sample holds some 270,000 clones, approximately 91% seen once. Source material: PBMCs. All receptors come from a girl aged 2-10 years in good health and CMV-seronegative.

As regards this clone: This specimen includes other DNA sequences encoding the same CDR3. CDR3 sequence reads: CAWSGTGGNQPQHF. Here the CDR3 DNA reads TGTGCCTGGAGTGGGACAGGGGGCAATCAGCCCCAGCATTTT. The chain combines TRBV30 with TRBJ1-5; 9 bases match TRBD1. With V trimmed by 1 base and J by 2 bases, 0 bases remained unmatched. The germline CDR1 and CDR2 sequences are GTSNPN and SVGIG (reference sequence). The CDR3 runs 14 residues.

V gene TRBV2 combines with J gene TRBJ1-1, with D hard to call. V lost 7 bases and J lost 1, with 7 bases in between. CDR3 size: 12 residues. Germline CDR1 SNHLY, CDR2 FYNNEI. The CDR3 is CASTAGNTEAFF. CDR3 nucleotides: TGTGCCAGCACGGCAGGGAACACTGAAGCTTTCTTT.

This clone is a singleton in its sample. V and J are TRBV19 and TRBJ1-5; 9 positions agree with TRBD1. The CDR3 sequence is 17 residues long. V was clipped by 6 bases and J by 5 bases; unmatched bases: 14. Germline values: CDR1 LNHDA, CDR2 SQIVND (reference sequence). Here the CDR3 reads CASSLQGASLGDQPQHF. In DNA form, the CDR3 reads TGTGCCAGTAGCCTACAGGGGGCAAGCTTAGGGGATCAGCCCCAGCATTTT.

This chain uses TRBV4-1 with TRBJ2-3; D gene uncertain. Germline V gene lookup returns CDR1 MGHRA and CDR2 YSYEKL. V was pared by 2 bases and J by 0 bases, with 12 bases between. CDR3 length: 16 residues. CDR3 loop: CASSQFPVWSTDTQYF. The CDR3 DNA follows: TGCGCCAGCAGCCAATTCCCGGTATGGAGCACAGATACGCAGTATTTT.

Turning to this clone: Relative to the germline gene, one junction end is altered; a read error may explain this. CDR3 DNA: TGTGCCAGCAGTGATGGCAGGGCCCATGGTCTCTTT. This sequence encodes CASSDGRAHGLF. This chain uses TRBV2 with TRBJ1-1, with D possibly matching TRBD1 (5 bases). The CDR3 is 12 residues long. Per the germline V gene, CDR1 is SNHLY and CDR2 is FYNNEI.

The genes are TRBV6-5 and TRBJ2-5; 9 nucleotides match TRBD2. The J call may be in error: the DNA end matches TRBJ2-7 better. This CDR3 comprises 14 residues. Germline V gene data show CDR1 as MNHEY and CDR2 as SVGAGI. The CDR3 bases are TGTGCCAGCAGCCGAGCGGGAGGTGGGTACGAGCAGTACTTC. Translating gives CASSRAGGGYEQYF.

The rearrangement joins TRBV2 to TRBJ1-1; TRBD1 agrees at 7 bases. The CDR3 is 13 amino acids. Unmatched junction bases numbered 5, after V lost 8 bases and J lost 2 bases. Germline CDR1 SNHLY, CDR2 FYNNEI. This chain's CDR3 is CASLRQGNTEAFF. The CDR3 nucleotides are TGTGCCAGCCTGAGACAGGGTAACACTGAAGCTTTCTTT.

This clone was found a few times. Written as DNA, the CDR3 is TGTGCCAGCAGTGGGACACTTGGAAACACCATATATTTT. Translated, it gives CASSGTLGNTIYF. This sequence joins TRBV6-5 and TRBJ1-3; weak D call: TRBD1 (6 bases). There are 13 residues in the CDR3. The V end lost 5 bases, the J end lost 3 bases, and 8 bases lay between the germline ends. Looked up from germline, CDR1 is MNHEY and CDR2 is SVGAGI.